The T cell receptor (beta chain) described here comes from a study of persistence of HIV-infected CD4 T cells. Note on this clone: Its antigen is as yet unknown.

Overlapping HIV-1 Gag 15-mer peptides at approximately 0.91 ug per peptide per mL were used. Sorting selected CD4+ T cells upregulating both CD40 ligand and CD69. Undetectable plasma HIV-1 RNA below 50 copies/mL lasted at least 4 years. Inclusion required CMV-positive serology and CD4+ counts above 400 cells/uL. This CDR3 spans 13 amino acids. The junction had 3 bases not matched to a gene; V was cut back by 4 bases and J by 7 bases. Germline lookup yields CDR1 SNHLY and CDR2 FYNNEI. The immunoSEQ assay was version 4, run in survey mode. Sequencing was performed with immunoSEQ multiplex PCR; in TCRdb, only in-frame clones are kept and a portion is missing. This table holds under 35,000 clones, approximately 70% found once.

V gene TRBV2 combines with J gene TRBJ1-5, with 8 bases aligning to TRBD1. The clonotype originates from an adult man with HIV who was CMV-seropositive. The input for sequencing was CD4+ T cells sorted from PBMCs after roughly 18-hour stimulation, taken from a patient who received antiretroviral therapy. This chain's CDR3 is CASSVTGVQPQHF. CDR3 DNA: TGTGCCAGCAGTGTGACAGGGGTGCAGCCCCAGCATTTT. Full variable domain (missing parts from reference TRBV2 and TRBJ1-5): EPEVTQTPSHQVTQMGQEVILRCVPISNHLYFYWYRQILGQKVEFLVSFYNNEISEKSEIFDDQFSVERPDGSNFTLKIRSTKLEDSAMYFCASSVTGVQPQHFGDGTRLSIL.